Following are 5 T cell receptor beta chains from one sample sequenced in a study of PD-L1 blockade in urothelial cancer. The time point denotes: pretreatment peripheral blood. Measured with immunoSEQ multiplex PCR; TCRdb has only the in-frame clones, and not every one. In the table there are tens of thousands of clones, roughly 84% of which are singletons. The specimen was PBMCs, collected around atezolizumab (anti-PD-L1) treatment. The receptors originated from a woman aged 70-85 years with urothelial cancer.

The rearrangement joins TRBV9 to TRBJ1-1, with a possible D match to TRBD1 (6 bases). V was trimmed by 1 base and J by 1 base, leaving 11 bases between them. The germline V gene has CDR1 SGDLS and CDR2 YYNGEE. The CDR3 loop spans 15 amino acids. CDR3 in amino acids: CASSVTGQSNTEAFF. The CDR3 coding sequence is TGTGCCAGCAGCGTAACTGGACAGTCGAACACTGAAGCTTTCTTT.

The chain joins TRBV19 to TRBJ2-7; 8 bases fit TRBD1. Losses at the gene ends were 3 bases for V and 3 bases for J; bases not matched to a gene: 1. CDR3 length equals 13 residues. Germline assignment: CDR1 LNHDA and CDR2 SQIVND (reference sequence). CDR3 sequence: CASSMGQDYEQYF. The CDR3 region has the DNA TGTGCCAGTAGTATGGGACAGGACTACGAGCAGTACTTC.

The genes are TRBV29-1 and TRBJ1-2; D remains ambiguous. The germline V gene encodes CDR1 SQVTM and CDR2 ANQGSEA. Trimming took 4 bases from V and 4 from J, leaving 10 bases between them. The CDR3 sequence is 12 residues long. CDR3 region: CSVVDNGYGYTF. The CDR3 DNA reads as TGCAGCGTTGTTGACAATGGCTATGGCTACACCTTC.

In this sample, this clone turned up once. The rearrangement links TRBV7-2 to TRBJ1-1; D is undetermined. The V gene lost 0 bases and the J gene lost 2 bases, with 4 bases spanning the gap. Germline CDR1 and CDR2: SGHTA and FQGNSA. There are 13 residues in the CDR3. CDR3 DNA: TGTGCCAGCAGCTTAGCAGCTAACACTGAAGCTTTCTTT. It translates to CASSLAANTEAFF. The full variable domain, rest sourced from reference TRBV7-2 and TRBJ1-1, is GAGVSQSPSNKVTEKGKDVELRCDPISGHTALYWYRQSLGQGLEFLIYFQGNSAPDKSGLPSDRFSAERTGGSVSTLTIQRTQQEDSAVYLCASSLAANTEAFFGQGTRLTVV.

The genes are TRBV14 and TRBJ2-3; D is possibly TRBD2 (6 bases). Germline V gives CDR1 SGHDN, CDR2 FVKESK. Trimming removed 0 bases from V and 1 base from J, with 14 bases in between. The CDR3 runs 17 residues. Here the CDR3 reads CASSQDVGGWGTDTQYF. DNA of the CDR3: TGTGCCAGCAGCCAAGATGTGGGAGGATGGGGCACAGATACGCAGTATTTT.